The 13 T cell receptor beta chains below were found in one sample sequenced in a study of CD8+ T cells in alopecia areata. RNA was isolated and reverse transcribed to cDNA, the sequencing template. This table comes from immunoSEQ multiplex PCR, and its TCRdb copy is limited to in-frame clones, with some not included. The table has around 120,000 clones, over 60% seen once. Regarding treatment: oral pan-JAK inhibitor, 5-10 mg twice daily. This specimen was CD4+ T cells sorted from blood, taken at week 4, from a patient treated with tofacitinib. Receptor source: a human donor with alopecia areata.

This clone was seen only a few times. This chain uses TRBV29-1 with TRBJ2-7; possibly TRBD1 for D (6 bases). Trimming left V 7 bases short and J 0 bases short, with 10 bases between. CDR3 length equals 12 residues. From germline, CDR1 is SQVTM and CDR2 ANQGSEA. This CDR3 is CSDGTYSYEQYF. The CDR3 nucleotides are TGCAGCGACGGGACATACTCCTACGAGCAGTACTTC.

The chain uses TRBV28 and TRBJ2-7; 7 nucleotides match TRBD2. With V trimmed by 1 base and J by 2 bases, 5 bases remained unmatched. Germline-derived CDR1 and CDR2 are MDHEN and SYDVKM. The CDR3 totals 15 residues. CDR3 nucleotides: TGTGCCAGCAGTTTATTGGACGGGAGGCCCTACGAGCAGTACTTC. Translating gives CASSLLDGRPYEQYF. The whole variable domain, filled in from reference TRBV28 and TRBJ2-7, reads DVKVTQSSRYLVKRTGEKVFLECVQDMDHENMFWYRQDPGLGLRLIYFSYDVKMKEKGDIPEGYSVSREKKERFSLILESASTNQTSMYLCASSLLDGRPYEQYFGPGTRLTVT.

The rearrangement uses TRBV6-5 and TRBJ2-3; D unclear. The germline gives CDR1 MNHEY, CDR2 SVGAGI. CDR3 length: 12 residues. Trimming stripped 6 bases from V and 10 bases from J, with 14 bases between. The CDR3 sequence: CASRPSSGAQYF. CDR3 DNA: TGTGCCAGCAGACCCTCCTCGGGTGCGCAGTATTTT.

The V call is TRBV7-2, the J call TRBJ2-3; no reliable D call. Deletions cut 5 bases from V and 6 bases from J, with 12 bases between. Germline loops: CDR1 SGHTA, CDR2 FQGNSA. The CDR3 runs 13 residues. The CDR3 sequence: CASSPSLWDTQYF. DNA of the CDR3: TGTGCCAGCAGCCCGAGCCTTTGGGATACGCAGTATTTT. Full variable domain (missing parts from reference TRBV7-2 and TRBJ2-3): GAGVSQSPSNKVTEKGKDVELRCDPISGHTALYWYRQSLGQGLEFLIYFQGNSAPDKSGLPSDRFSAERTGGSVSTLTIQRTQQEDSAVYLCASSPSLWDTQYFGPGTRLTVL.

The chain employs TRBV9 and TRBJ1-1; TRBD1 matches 7 bases. The J segment lost 4 bases and the V segment lost 4 bases, leaving 4 bases of the junction unmatched. This CDR3 has 13 residues. Germline V lookup: CDR1 SGDLS, CDR2 YYNGEE. For the CDR3, the DNA is TGTGCCAGCAGCCAACAGGGGAGCACTGAAGCTTTCTTT. Translation gives CASSQQGSTEAFF.

The rearrangement uses TRBV4-2 and TRBJ1-1, with D possibly TRBD1 on 5 matching bases. The germline V and J ends were trimmed by 1 base and 3 bases, with 12 bases remaining between them. CDR1 and CDR2 (germline): LGHNA, YNFKEQ. This CDR3 contains 15 residues. The CDR3 coding sequence is TGTGCCAGCAGCCAAGGTCCGGGGGAGGACACTGAAGCTTTCTTT. Its translation is CASSQGPGEDTEAFF.

This clone was seen only a few times. V usage is TRBV18 and J usage is TRBJ2-2; D uncertain. Trimming left V 5 bases short and J 0 bases short, with 7 bases between. Germline assignment: CDR1 KGHSH and CDR2 LQKENI. The CDR3 runs to 14 residues. DNA for the CDR3: TGTGCCAGCTCAAAAGACACGAACACCGGGGAGCTGTTTTTT. It is translated as CASSKDTNTGELFF.

The V and J genes are TRBV4-1 and TRBJ2-1; 11 bases line up with TRBD2. The CDR3 has 16 residues. Germline V gene sequence: CDR1 MGHRA, CDR2 YSYEKL. V dropped 4 bases and J dropped 0; count of bases not matched to a gene: 2. The CDR3 DNA reads as TGCGCCAGCAGCCTGGGACTAGCGGACTCCTACAATGAGCAGTTCTTC. This codes for CASSLGLADSYNEQFF.

Written as DNA, the CDR3 is TGTGCCAGCAGCGTAGGGGAGATTAACTATGGCTACACCTTC. This translates into CASSVGEINYGYTF. This chain connects TRBV9 to TRBJ1-2; no definite D call. Germline-derived CDR1 and CDR2 are SGDLS and YYNGEE. The CDR3 is 14 residues long. The V gene lost 0 bases and the J gene lost 1 base, with 7 bases spanning the gap.

The chain combines TRBV5-1 with TRBJ2-5; TRBD1 or TRBD2 may be the D gene (5 bases each). From germline, CDR1 is SGHRS and CDR2 YFSETQ. CDR3 length: 15 amino acids. Between the trimmed V and J ends, which lost 0 bases and 3 bases, there was a span of 12 bases. The CDR3 sequence: CASSLAWETEETQYF. CDR3 DNA: TGCGCCAGCAGCTTGGCCTGGGAGACAGAAGAGACCCAGTACTTC.

The CDR3 sequence: CASSLDTGPRYNEQFF. CDR3 DNA sequence: TGTGCCAGCAGCTTAGATACGGGCCCCAGATACAATGAGCAGTTCTTC. The chain is built from TRBV7-9 and TRBJ2-1; D uncertain. The CDR3 runs 16 residues. Germline-derived CDR1 and CDR2 are SEHNR and FQNEAQ (reference sequence). Deletions cut 1 base from V and 4 bases from J, with 14 bases between.

This sequence joins TRBV4-2 and TRBJ1-2; D gene uncertain. V was pared by 0 bases and J by 2 bases, with 10 bases between. CDR3 length equals 15 residues. Germline CDR1 is LGHNA and CDR2 is YNFKEQ. The CDR3 reads CASSQDGQTNYGYTF. CDR3 in DNA: TGTGCCAGCAGCCAAGACGGGCAGACGAACTATGGCTACACCTTC.

This chain uses TRBV7-6 with TRBJ2-3, with TRBD2 matching 9 bases. The junction had 12 bases not matched to a gene; V was cut back by 6 bases and J by 5 bases. The CDR3 is 16 amino acids. Germline CDR1 is SGHVS and CDR2 is FNYEAQ. The CDR3 loop reads CASRPIQGRGGDTQYF. The CDR3 DNA reads as TGTGCCAGCAGACCCATTCAAGGGCGGGGGGGAGATACGCAGTATTTT.